The rows below give T cell receptor beta chains drawn from one sample of a study of T cell changes during pregnancy in multiple sclerosis. TCRdb keeps only in-frame clones here, not all; method: immunoSEQ multiplex PCR. The profile shows over 65,000 clones, 94% of them singletons. This sample comprised peripheral blood, obtained in the third trimester of pregnancy. These receptors all stem from a female donor with multiple sclerosis, enrolled in a pregnancy study. CDR3s include the opening cysteine and the closing phenylalanine or tryptophan. Clone sizes are given selectively: once, few, many, or a class where the clone is expanded.

.	TRBV4-2	TRBJ1-5	CASSQDRGSNQPQHF
.	TRBV7-9	TRBJ1-2	CASSLGATGYGYTF
once	TRBV4-1	TRBJ1-2	CASSQDLGSGQNYGYTF
.	TRBV11-3	TRBJ1-1	CASSLRVENTEAFF
once	TRBV27	TRBJ2-3	CASSRPAGVRTDTQYF
.	TRBV9	TRBJ1-2	CASSVELVGAGYTF
once	TRBV7-9	TRBJ1-4	CASSPRGEEKLFF
.	TRBV30	TRBJ2-1	CAWSGAYNEQFF
.	TRBV29-1	TRBJ1-2	CSVVPTVLRGYTF
.	TRBV5-6	TRBJ2-5	CASSLTGTGAETQYF
.	TRBV5-1	TRBJ2-1	CASSSGLAGGFSYNEQFF
.	TRBV4-1	TRBJ1-5	CASSQEAVPHQPQHF
.	TRBV5-6	TRBJ1-2	CASSLPGASFYGYTF